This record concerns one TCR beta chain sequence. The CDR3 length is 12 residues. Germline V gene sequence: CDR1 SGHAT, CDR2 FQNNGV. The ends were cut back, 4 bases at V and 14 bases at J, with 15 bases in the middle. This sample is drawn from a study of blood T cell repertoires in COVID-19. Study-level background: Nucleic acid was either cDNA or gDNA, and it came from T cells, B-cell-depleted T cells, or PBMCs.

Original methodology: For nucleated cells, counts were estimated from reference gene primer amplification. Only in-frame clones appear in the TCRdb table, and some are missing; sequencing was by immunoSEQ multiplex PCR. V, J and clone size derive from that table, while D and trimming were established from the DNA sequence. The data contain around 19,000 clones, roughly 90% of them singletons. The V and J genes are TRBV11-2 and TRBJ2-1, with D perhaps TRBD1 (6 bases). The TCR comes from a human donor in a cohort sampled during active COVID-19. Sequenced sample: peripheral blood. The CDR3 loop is CASSYPQGRKFF. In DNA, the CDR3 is TGTGCCAGCAGCTATCCACAGGGTAGAAAGTTCTTC.